This T cell receptor (beta chain) stems from a study of Ad26.COV2.S vaccination and SARS-CoV-2 variants. This CDR3 spans 16 amino acids. Germline V CDR1 and CDR2: SNHLY, FYNNEI. V was clipped by 4 bases and J by 0 bases; unmatched bases: 8. TCRdb's table, derived via immunoSEQ multiplex PCR, lists solely in-frame clones and lacks some. Of some 350,000 clones listed, roughly 94% are singletons. This clone turned up a few times. Its target is not known. General study findings and limits: Analytic work on TCR breadth and depth might have understated the full extent of total T cell responses. Placebo recipients had lower spike-specific TCR breadth than vaccine recipients. It was reported that spike-specific CD8+ and CD4+ T cell responses were substantially broad after vaccination.

This TCR was recovered from a human donor who had recovered from COVID-19. The sequencing used peripheral blood, collected after recovery from COVID-19. The gene calls are TRBV2 and TRBJ1-2; 7 bases align to TRBD1. Here the CDR3 reads CASSGTGASANYGYTF. The DNA of the CDR3 is TGTGCCAGCAGTGGAACAGGGGCATCGGCTAACTATGGCTACACCTTC.